The 24 T cell receptor beta chains presented below share a single source sample, sequenced in a study of cytomegalovirus exposure and HLA in healthy donors. It was with 60 Vbeta and 13 Jbeta primers that the PCR ran. The repertoire was sequenced with immunoSEQ multiplex PCR; TCRdb's copy has only in-frame clones and lacks some. The sample lists about 97,000 clones; around 85% were seen once. What was sequenced was PBMCs. These receptors were taken from a young man in good health and CMV-seronegative.

The V gene is TRBV5-4, the J gene TRBJ2-6, with 7 bases lining up with TRBD2. Germline V gene sequence: CDR1 SGHNT, CDR2 YYREEE (reference sequence). The CDR3 extends over 16 amino acids. The junction had 1 base not matched to a gene; V was cut back by 0 bases and J by 1 base. The CDR3 nucleotides read TGTGCCAGCAGCTTGGTGGGGGGGTCTGGGGCCAACGTCCTGACTTTC. Amino acid sequence: CASSLVGGSGANVLTF.

This clone came up once. V and J are TRBV5-4 and TRBJ2-5; 7 bases map to TRBD2. The germline CDR1 and CDR2 sequences are SGHNT and YYREEE (reference sequence). The V segment lost 6 bases and the J segment 7 bases; nucleotides outside the gene matches: 9. This CDR3 comprises 13 residues. CDR3 region: CASTLLGEGTQYF. DNA of the CDR3: TGTGCCAGCACCCTTTTAGGGGAGGGGACCCAGTACTTC. The full variable domain, rest sourced from reference TRBV5-4 and TRBJ2-5, is ETGVTQSPTHLIKTRGQQVTLRCSSQSGHNTVSWYQQALGQGPQFIFQYYREEENGRGNFPPRFSGLQFPNYSSELNVNALELDDSALYLCASTLLGEGTQYFGPGTRLLVL.

The genes are TRBV28 and TRBJ2-7; D may be TRBD1 (5 bases). The germline V gene encodes CDR1 MDHEN and CDR2 SYDVKM. V dropped 3 bases and J dropped 3 bases, with 6 bases sitting between them. The CDR3 runs to 12 residues. CDR3 amino acids: CASSFQGYEQYF. CDR3 coding DNA: TGTGCCAGCAGTTTTCAGGGCTACGAGCAGTACTTC.

The chain is built from TRBV30 and TRBJ1-1; 7 bases map to TRBD1. The ends lost 1 base at V and 5 bases at J; junction bases unmatched: 7. Germline V CDR1 and CDR2: GTSNPN, SVGIG (reference sequence). The CDR3 spans 14 residues. As DNA, the CDR3 is TGTGCCTGGAGTGGAGGGGGCCTAGGGACTGAAGCTTTCTTT. Translating it yields CAWSGGGLGTEAFF.

The rearrangement uses TRBV6-1 and TRBJ2-7; a possible D gene is TRBD2 (6 bases). Deletions cut 8 bases from V and 1 base from J, with 18 bases between. CDR3 length: 15 amino acids. Germline loops: CDR1 MNHNS, CDR2 SASEGT. CDR3: CASGWGGKVSYEQYF. As DNA, the CDR3 is TGTGCCAGCGGGTGGGGCGGGAAGGTATCCTACGAGCAGTACTTC.

The CDR3 loop is CASSEEWRGGRETQYF. CDR3 DNA: TGTGCCAGCAGTGAAGAGTGGCGGGGGGGCCGGGAGACCCAGTACTTC. V is TRBV6-1 and J is TRBJ2-5, with TRBD2 matching over 9 bases. The CDR3 runs 16 residues. The junction had 8 bases not matched to a gene; V was cut back by 1 base and J by 5 bases. Germline lookup yields CDR1 MNHNS and CDR2 SASEGT.

V usage is TRBV9 and J usage is TRBJ1-1, with D hard to call. There are 13 residues in the CDR3. Germline lookup yields CDR1 SGDLS and CDR2 YYNGEE. V shed 3 bases and J shed 0 bases, with 6 bases lying between them. CDR3 nucleotides: TGTGCCAGCAGCGCGCACATGAACACTGAAGCTTTCTTT. Translating gives CASSAHMNTEAFF. Full variable domain (outside the CDR3, taken from reference TRBV9 and TRBJ1-1): DSGVTQTPKHLITATGQRVTLRCSPRSGDLSVYWYQQSLDQGLQFLIQYYNGEERAKGNILERFSAQQFPDLHSELNLSSLELGDSALYFCASSAHMNTEAFFGQGTRLTVV.

The genes are TRBV7-9 and TRBJ2-3; TRBD2 might be the D (7 bases). The CDR3 runs 13 residues. V shed 11 bases and J shed 1 base, with 13 bases lying between them. The V gene's germline CDR1 is SEHNR and CDR2 FQNEAQ (reference sequence). This chain's CDR3 is CAGGGRGTDTQYF. As DNA, the CDR3 is TGTGCCGGCGGGGGCCGCGGCACAGATACGCAGTATTTT.

Remarks on this clone: The sample carries other DNA sequences with the same CDR3. The chain couples TRBV7-2 to TRBJ2-5, with 10 bases matching TRBD1. Trimming at V came to 3 bases and at J to 2 bases, leaving 0 bases not matched to a gene. Germline V gene data show CDR1 as SGHTA and CDR2 as FQGNSA. This CDR3 is 14 amino acids long. Here the CDR3 reads CASSLDRGQETQYF. CDR3 DNA sequence: TGTGCCAGCAGCTTGGACAGGGGGCAAGAGACCCAGTACTTC. Combining the CDR3 with reference TRBV7-2 and TRBJ2-5 gives the whole variable domain GAGVSQSPSNKVTEKGKDVELRCDPISGHTALYWYRQSLGQGLEFLIYFQGNSAPDKSGLPSDRFSAERTGGSVSTLTIQRTQQEDSAVYLCASSLDRGQETQYFGPGTRLLVL.

The CDR3 nucleotides are TGTGCCAGCATCGGGGTGAACACTGAAGCTTTCTTT. It codes for CASIGVNTEAFF. The chain carries TRBV2 and TRBJ1-1; D gene uncertain. The V and J ends lost 7 bases and 0 bases respectively, with 6 bases between them. CDR1 is SNHLY and CDR2 is FYNNEI in the germline V gene. CDR3 length: 12 amino acids. Full variable domain (rest looked up from reference TRBV2 and TRBJ1-1): EPEVTQTPSHQVTQMGQEVILRCVPISNHLYFYWYRQILGQKVEFLVSFYNNEISEKSEIFDDQFSVERPDGSNFTLKIRSTKLEDSAMYFCASIGVNTEAFFGQGTRLTVV.

The chain links TRBV5-1 to TRBJ1-2; D perhaps matches TRBD1 (5 bases). CDR1 SGHRS and CDR2 YFSETQ come from the germline V gene. V lost 0 bases and J 3 bases, leaving 6 bases between the germline ends. The CDR3 is 13 amino acids. The CDR3 sequence is CASSLGGDYGYTF. CDR3 DNA: TGCGCCAGCAGCTTGGGGGGCGACTATGGCTACACCTTC. Filled out from reference TRBV5-1 and TRBJ1-2, the complete variable domain reads KAGVTQTPRYLIKTRGQQVTLSCSPISGHRSVSWYQQTPGQGLQFLFEYFSETQRNKGNFPGRFSGRQFSNSRSEMNVSTLELGDSALYLCASSLGGDYGYTFGSGTRLTVV.

The gene calls are TRBV9 and TRBJ2-5; 8 nucleotides line up with TRBD1. Unmatched junction bases numbered 4, after V lost 1 base and J lost 2 bases. Germline lookup yields CDR1 SGDLS and CDR2 YYNGEE. This CDR3 has 15 residues. CDR3 residues: CASSVSGGLQETQYF. CDR3 DNA sequence: TGTGCCAGCAGCGTATCAGGGGGCTTACAAGAGACCCAGTACTTC.

The chain joins TRBV7-8 to TRBJ2-3, with D uncertain. The CDR3 spans 17 residues. Germline V gene lookup returns CDR1 SGHVS and CDR2 FQNEAQ. With 7 bases removed from V and 2 bases from J, the gap between germline ends came to 22 bases. The CDR3 reads CASTEALVTHDTDTQYF. The CDR3 DNA is TGTGCCAGCACCGAGGCCCTAGTCACCCATGACACAGATACGCAGTATTTT.

The chain recombines TRBV19 with TRBJ2-3, with TRBD1 matching 7 bases. CDR1 is LNHDA, CDR2 SQIVND, per germline (reference sequence). Losses at the gene ends were 5 bases for V and 2 bases for J; bases not matched to a gene: 7. This CDR3 region has 15 residues. For the CDR3, the DNA is TGTGCCAGTAGTCTAGGGGGCAGCAACACAGATACGCAGTATTTT. It codes for CASSLGGSNTDTQYF.

The rearrangement links TRBV30 to TRBJ2-2; D is ambiguous. The germline V gene has CDR1 GTSNPN and CDR2 SVGIG (reference sequence). There are 11 residues in the CDR3. The V gene lost 4 bases and the J gene lost 7 bases, with 7 bases spanning the gap. This CDR3 is CAWTSRGELFF. CDR3 in DNA: TGTGCCTGGACCTCCCGCGGGGAGCTGTTTTTT.

The chain links TRBV30 to TRBJ2-1; TRBD2 matches at 8 bases. The V gene end was trimmed by 4 bases and the J gene end by 3 bases; junction bases not matched to a gene: 2. Per germline, CDR1 GTSNPN and CDR2 SVGIG (reference sequence). The CDR3 is 13 amino acids. DNA for the CDR3: TGTGCCTGGAAAAGCGGGAGCTACAATGAGCAGTTCTTC. This gives the protein CAWKSGSYNEQFF. Using reference TRBV30 and TRBJ2-1 for the parts outside the CDR3, the full variable domain is SQTIHQWPATLVQPVGSPLSLECTVEGTSNPNLYWYRQAAGRGLQLLFYSVGIGQISSEVPQNLSASRPQDRQFILSSKKLLLSDSGFYLCAWKSGSYNEQFFGPGTRLTVL.

The chain has TRBV5-1 and TRBJ1-2; D remains unclear. Per the germline V gene, CDR1 is SGHRS and CDR2 is YFSETQ. This CDR3 contains 14 residues. Trimming stripped 5 bases from V and 8 bases from J, with 19 bases between. The CDR3 nucleotides read TGCGCCAGCAGACCCGGGGAGGGCCTTGGGGGCTACACCTTC. Translating it yields CASRPGEGLGGYTF.

The rearrangement links TRBV28 to TRBJ1-1, with 9 bases aligning to TRBD1. The CDR3 covers 16 residues. Germline lookup yields CDR1 MDHEN and CDR2 SYDVKM. V gave up 1 base and J gave up 9 bases; unmatched junction bases: 12. CDR3 coding DNA: TGTGCCAGCAGTTTATTTGGTAGGACAGGGGCTCTGAAAGCTTTCTTT. Its protein product is CASSLFGRTGALKAFF. The full variable domain, its missing parts supplied by reference TRBV28 and TRBJ1-1, is DVKVTQSSRYLVKRTGEKVFLECVQDMDHENMFWYRQDPGLGLRLIYFSYDVKMKEKGDIPEGYSVSREKKERFSLILESASTNQTSMYLCASSLFGRTGALKAFFGQGTRLTVV.

As to this clone: Sequence at one end of the junction differs from germline and may be a read error. The V and J genes are TRBV7-7 and TRBJ2-5; 10 bases match TRBD1. CDR3 length: 15 residues. The germline gives CDR1 SSHAT, CDR2 FNYEAQ (reference sequence). CDR3 coding DNA: TGTGCTAGCAGCCAGCAGGGACAGGGGCAAGAGACCCAGTACTTC. Its translation: CASSQQGQGQETQYF.

The V call is TRBV4-1, the J call TRBJ2-1; 9 nucleotides match TRBD2. V was pared by 1 base and J by 8 bases, with 9 bases of the junction left unmatched. Looked up from germline, CDR1 is MGHRA and CDR2 is YSYEKL. The length of the CDR3 is 16 residues. Here the CDR3 DNA reads TGCGCCAGCAGCCAAGCGCAGGGCGGGGGGGCCTATGAGCAGTTCTTC. This encodes CASSQAQGGGAYEQFF.

The rearrangement joins TRBV28 to TRBJ2-5, with a possible D match to TRBD2 (6 bases). V lost 3 bases and J 5 bases, leaving 10 bases between the germline ends. CDR3 length equals 13 residues. Germline V gene lookup returns CDR1 MDHEN and CDR2 SYDVKM. In DNA, the CDR3 is TGTGCCAGCAGTTTCGGGAGAATGGAGACCCAGTACTTC. Translating it yields CASSFGRMETQYF. The full variable domain, its missing parts supplied by reference TRBV28 and TRBJ2-5, is DVKVTQSSRYLVKRTGEKVFLECVQDMDHENMFWYRQDPGLGLRLIYFSYDVKMKEKGDIPEGYSVSREKKERFSLILESASTNQTSMYLCASSFGRMETQYFGPGTRLLVL.

The chain joins TRBV4-3 to TRBJ1-4; 7 bases fit TRBD1. The CDR3 length is 18 residues. Germline V CDR1 and CDR2: LGHNA, YSLEER. Losses at the gene ends were 2 bases for V and 6 bases for J; bases not matched to a gene: 15. CDR3 in amino acids: CASSQNPEGGLGDEKLFF. CDR3 nucleotides: TGCGCCAGCAGCCAAAACCCCGAAGGGGGCCTAGGAGATGAAAAACTGTTTTTT.

The chain joins TRBV7-2 to TRBJ2-7, with 7 nucleotides matching TRBD2. The CDR3 has 14 residues. Germline V gene data show CDR1 as SGHTA and CDR2 as FQGNSA. V dropped 4 bases and J dropped 7; count of bases not matched to a gene: 10. The CDR3 loop reads CASSSQGGSFEQYF. Written as DNA, the CDR3 is TGTGCCAGCAGCTCCCAGGGCGGGAGTTTTGAGCAGTACTTC.

The chain is built from TRBV28 and TRBJ2-7; 8 positions agree with TRBD1. The CDR3 loop spans 16 amino acids. Germline trimming cut 4 bases from V and 0 bases from J; bases unmatched to any gene: 8. In germline, CDR1 is MDHEN, CDR2 SYDVKM. The CDR3 reads CASSSPGQGFSYEQYF. CDR3 sequence (DNA): TGTGCCAGCAGTTCACCCGGACAGGGTTTCTCCTACGAGCAGTACTTC. The full variable domain, rest sourced from reference TRBV28 and TRBJ2-7, is DVKVTQSSRYLVKRTGEKVFLECVQDMDHENMFWYRQDPGLGLRLIYFSYDVKMKEKGDIPEGYSVSREKKERFSLILESASTNQTSMYLCASSSPGQGFSYEQYFGPGTRLTVT.